This TCR beta chain originates from a study of identical twins. Points from the study as a whole: Monozygotic twins shared more out-of-frame TCR alpha than recombination models predicted.

TCRdb independently ran MiXCR on the 5' RACE reads; one entry per CDR3 protein. The sample shows a few hundred thousand distinct CDR3 sequences, roughly 9.8% of them seen only once. On this clonotype: The antigen remains unidentified. A single base separates this from a much larger clone, so it may be a read error.

This CDR3 region has 13 residues. CDR1 is SGHTA, CDR2 FQGNSA, per germline. The sample was also linked to a second study, of yellow fever vaccine responses in identical twins.

The chain combines TRBV7-2 with TRBJ2-7; D gene uncertain. Sequenced sample: CD8+ T cells sorted from blood. The sequence was collected from a woman aged 18-29 years in good health. CDR3 residues: CDSSLTVLYEQYF. The CDR3 bases are TGTGACAGCAGCTTAACAGTTCTCTACGAGCAGTACTTC.